Many counts were recorded for the clone carrying this TCR beta chain. Trimming pared 3 bases from V and 7 bases from J, leaving 10 bases between. Germline CDR1 SNHLY, CDR2 FYNNEI. The CDR3 is made up of 14 amino acids. In the study's own analysis: Amplification of reference gene primers was used by the study to estimate nucleated cell counts. Libraries were prepared by immunoSEQ multiplex PCR; TCRdb keeps only in-frame clonotypes and omits some of them. V, J and clone size are taken as reported in that table, and D and trimming were inferred from the DNA itself. The sample lists more than 200,000 clones; roughly 88% were seen once. The data were obtained in a study of blood T cell repertoires in COVID-19. Study background: Some COVID-19 samples were acute and others convalescent; all came from the United States, Italy and Spain.

The TCR was taken from a woman aged 40 to 50 who had recovered from COVID-19. The sample comprised peripheral blood. The J gene is TRBJ1-6, the V gene TRBV2; no clear D. CDR3 coding DNA: TGTGCCAGCAGTGAGACGGGAGAAAATTCACCCCTCCACTTT. Translating it yields CASSETGENSPLHF. The whole variable domain, remainder taken from reference TRBV2 and TRBJ1-6, is EPEVTQTPSHQVTQMGQEVILRCVPISNHLYFYWYRQILGQKVEFLVSFYNNEISEKSEIFDDQFSVERPDGSNFTLKIRSTKLEDSAMYFCASSETGENSPLHFGNGTRLTVT.